These 25 T cell receptor beta chains share one sample of origin, sequenced in a study of blood T cells in healthy people across ages (dated by TCRdb to about 2015). Libraries were made using 5' RACE. These reads were obtained on an Illumina HiSeq 2500. A second 7 to 11 cycle PCR used a sample-barcoded 5' primer and a J-beta primer mix. TCRdb trimmed public reads at Q25 via fastp, called clones via MiXCR and kept in-frame beta chains. Here each entry gathers all rows of one CDR3 protein and keeps the most common genes and DNA. The sample includes around 800,000 distinct CDR3 sequences, with 20% to 30% observed a single time. 2.5% to 3.5% of the sample is in the top ten clones. The sample was also linked to a second study, of T cells of mothers and their children.

The sample consisted of blood. These receptors were collected from a boy aged 10-17 years in good health.

DNA of the CDR3: TGCAGTGCCGGTGAAACGAGGGCAGATACGCAGTATTTT. Amino acid sequence: CSAGETRADTQYF. The genes are TRBV20-1 and TRBJ2-3; a weak D match, TRBD2 (5 bases). This CDR3 is 13 amino acids long. The V gene's germline CDR1 is DFQATT and CDR2 SNEGSKA (reference sequence). The V gene lost 6 bases and the J gene lost 4 bases, with 14 bases spanning the gap.

This clonotype has just a few counts. The rearrangement links TRBV12-3 or TRBV12-4 to TRBJ1-3; D is undetermined. Trimming shortened V by 3 bases and J by 0 bases, and 6 bases separated the two germline ends. CDR3 size: 14 residues. CDR3 loop: CASSFRFSGNTIYF. CDR3 in DNA: TGTGCCAGCAGTTTTAGGTTCTCTGGAAACACCATATATTTT.

This chain joins TRBV29-1 and TRBJ2-7; TRBD1 matches at 8 bases. This CDR3 comprises 17 residues. Per the germline V gene, CDR1 is SQVTM and CDR2 is ANQGSEA. V lost 1 base, J lost 0 bases, and 11 bases stayed unmatched. This chain's CDR3 is CSVEGNFRQGSSYEQYF. The CDR3 nucleotides are TGCAGCGTTGAAGGCAACTTTAGACAGGGGAGCTCCTACGAGCAGTACTTC.

The rearrangement links TRBV6-5 to TRBJ2-5; D tentatively reads TRBD1 or TRBD2 (5 bases each). Germline lookup yields CDR1 MNHEY and CDR2 SVGAGI. The CDR3 extends over 14 amino acids. V gave up 6 bases and J gave up 3 bases, with 14 bases separating them. The CDR3 coding sequence is TGTGCCAGCAGCTACAGGAGGACGAAAGAGACCCAGTACTTC. Translating gives CASSYRRTKETQYF.

The rearrangement links TRBV29-1 to TRBJ2-7; perhaps TRBD2 as D (6 bases). CDR3 length: 15 amino acids. Germline CDR1 SQVTM, CDR2 ANQGSEA. The V and J ends lost 6 bases and 7 bases respectively, with 25 bases between them. CDR3 nucleotides: TGCAGCGTAGATTCCCCCCGGACCGGGGGATCGGAGCAGTACTTC. It yields the protein CSVDSPRTGGSEQYF.

This clonotype was counted a few times. The rearrangement uses TRBV24-1 and TRBJ2-1; 8 bases fit TRBD1. CDR1 and CDR2 from the germline V gene are KGHDR and SFDVKD. The CDR3 length is 15 residues. The V gene end was trimmed by 9 bases and the J gene end by 6 bases; junction bases not matched to a gene: 12. The CDR3 nucleotides are TGTGCCACCTCCGCTGGTCCAGGGGGCATCAATGAGCAGTTCTTC. Its protein is CATSAGPGGINEQFF.

This clonotype was counted between two and nine times. A much more abundant neighbour one base away suggests this may be a read error. The chain employs TRBV6-8 and TRBJ2-7; D not resolved. V was shortened by 4 bases and J by 2 bases, with 3 bases between the two germline ends. In germline, CDR1 is MNHGY, CDR2 SAAAGT. The length of the CDR3 is 11 residues. The chain's CDR3 is CASSCAYEQYF. The CDR3, as DNA: TGTGCCAGCAGTTGCGCCTACGAGCAGTACTTC.

This clonotype was seen many times. V is TRBV20-1 and J is TRBJ2-5, with D perhaps matching TRBD1 or TRBD2 (5 bases each). CDR3 length: 13 amino acids. Germline CDR1 and CDR2: DFQATT and SNEGSKA (reference sequence). V shed 0 bases and J shed 3 bases, with 8 bases lying between them. The CDR3 spells CSARDGGKETQYF. DNA of the CDR3: TGCAGTGCTAGAGATGGGGGAAAAGAGACCCAGTACTTC.

The J gene is TRBJ1-5, the V gene TRBV2, with TRBD1 as a possible D gene (6 bases). V was trimmed by 3 bases and J by 1 base, leaving 10 bases between them. CDR1 is SNHLY and CDR2 is FYNNEI in the germline V gene. The CDR3 is made up of 15 amino acids. This CDR3 reads CASSEGARSNQPQHF. CDR3 bases: TGTGCCAGCAGTGAGGGGGCGAGGAGCAATCAGCCCCAGCATTTT.

V usage is TRBV5-6 and J usage is TRBJ2-5, with 12 positions matching TRBD2. The end of the DNA is better explained by TRBJ2-1, so the J call may be wrong. Germline V CDR1 and CDR2: SGHDT, YYEEEE. CDR3 size: 15 residues. The CDR3: CASSQLAGGLNEQFF. The CDR3, as DNA: TGTGCCAGCAGTCAGCTAGCGGGGGGGCTCAATGAGCAGTTCTTC.

The gene calls are TRBV4-1 and TRBJ2-5; a possible D gene is TRBD1 (5 bases). Germline CDR1 MGHRA, CDR2 YSYEKL. The length of the CDR3 is 16 residues. V dropped 1 base and J dropped 5 bases, with 17 bases sitting between them. The CDR3 DNA reads as TGCGCCAGCAGCCAAGTCAGTCAGGGTGTTCGGGAGACCCAGTACTTC. Protein: CASSQVSQGVRETQYF.

The DNA for the CDR3 is TGTGCCAGCAGCGTGGGCGGCCAGACTGGAAACACCATATATTTT. It specifies CASSVGGQTGNTIYF. The V and J genes are TRBV9 and TRBJ1-3; D is uncertain. The CDR3 consists of 15 residues. Germline values: CDR1 SGDLS, CDR2 YYNGEE. V was shortened by 2 bases and J by 2 bases, with 11 bases between the two germline ends.

J is TRBJ2-2 and V is TRBV2, with D possibly matching TRBD2 (6 bases). The CDR3 has 14 residues. Germline V lookup: CDR1 SNHLY, CDR2 FYNNEI. Trimming shortened V by 6 bases and J by 5 bases, and 13 bases separated the two germline ends. The CDR3 bases are TGTGCCAGCAGAGATGGGACTGAGACCGGGGAGCTGTTTTTT. It specifies CASRDGTETGELFF.

This chain uses TRBV28 with TRBJ2-7; D might be TRBD2 (6 bases). The CDR3 totals 14 residues. Trimming cost V 7 bases and J 2 bases, with 15 bases left between them. CDR1 and CDR2 (germline): MDHEN, SYDVKM. The CDR3 nucleotides read TGTGCCAGCATCCCTGGCGGGGTAACCTACGAGCAGTACTTC. Translated: CASIPGGVTYEQYF.

V gene TRBV25-1 combines with J gene TRBJ1-6, with D unresolved. V lost 6 bases to trimming and J lost 4 bases, with 4 bases between them. Germline loops: CDR1 MGHDK, CDR2 SYGVNS. The CDR3 length is 12 residues. CDR3 residues: CASREYNSPLHF. The DNA for the CDR3 is TGTGCCAGCAGGGAGTATAATTCACCCCTCCACTTT.

This clonotype occurred a few times. CDR3 nucleotides: TGTGCCAGCGGGGGAACTACACAAGAGACCCAGTACTTC. As protein: CASGGTTQETQYF. This chain links TRBV3-1 with TRBJ2-5, with D possibly called TRBD1 or TRBD2 (5 bases each). This CDR3 has 13 amino acids. Germline V CDR1 and CDR2: LGHDT, YNNKEL (reference sequence). The V end lost 8 bases, the J end lost 2 bases, and 12 bases lay between the germline ends.

With regard to this clonotype: This is likely a read error, given that the CDR3 carries no conserved phenylalanine or tryptophan at its end. The V gene is TRBV29-1, the J gene TRBJ2-5; D might be TRBD1 (6 bases). The end of the DNA is better explained by TRBJ2-7, so the J call may be wrong. CDR3 length: 14 amino acids. Germline-derived CDR1 and CDR2 are SQVTM and ANQGSEA. In nucleotides, the CDR3 is TGCAGCGTTGAGGCCAACAGGGACTCCTACGAGCAGTACCTC. As protein: CSVEANRDSYEQYL.

This clonotype appeared a few times. This rearrangement joins TRBV12-3 or TRBV12-4 to TRBJ1-4; 7 nucleotides line up with TRBD1. V was pared by 11 bases and J by 8 bases, with 11 bases of the junction left unmatched. The CDR3 spans 13 residues. The CDR3 spells CASREGAWEKLFF. The CDR3 coding sequence is TGTGCCTCACGAGAGGGGGCTTGGGAAAAACTGTTTTTT.

This clonotype was counted between two and nine times. V and J are TRBV11-2 and TRBJ1-1; D not resolved. Germline V gives CDR1 SGHAT, CDR2 FQNNGV. V was pared by 5 bases and J by 4 bases, with 17 bases between. The CDR3 runs 15 residues. The CDR3 spells CASSRLIDDSTEAFF. DNA of the CDR3: TGTGCCAGCAGCCGTCTGATAGACGATAGCACTGAAGCTTTCTTT.

This chain joins TRBV7-3 and TRBJ1-1; D unresolved. Germline values: CDR1 SGHTA, CDR2 FQGTGA. CDR3 length: 13 amino acids. The V and J ends lost 1 base and 9 bases respectively, with 12 bases between them. The CDR3 spells CASSLSGSVKAFF. In DNA form, the CDR3 reads TGTGCCAGCAGCTTAAGTGGTTCGGTAAAAGCTTTCTTT.

The genes are TRBV11-2 and TRBJ2-6; TRBD1 matches at 9 bases. Germline values: CDR1 SGHAT, CDR2 FQNNGV. The CDR3 has 18 amino acids. V dropped 6 bases and J dropped 2; count of bases not matched to a gene: 11. Written as DNA, the CDR3 is TGTGCCAGCAGGTCACAGGGGGCCCTCCCGGCTGGGGCCAACGTCCTGACTTTC. Its protein is CASRSQGALPAGANVLTF.

The V and J genes are TRBV12-3 or TRBV12-4 and TRBJ1-4, with D uncertain. The CDR3 loop spans 15 amino acids. Trimming cost V 7 bases and J 2 bases, with 14 bases left between them. The CDR3 DNA is TGTGCCAGCAAGTTTGGGGTTTGGACTAATGAAAAACTGTTTTTT. Its protein is CASKFGVWTNEKLFF.

About this clonotype itself: Mismatch with germline at one junction end may stem from a read error. The V call is TRBV15, the J call TRBJ1-4, with D unclear. Germline CDR1 reads LNHNV; CDR2 reads YYDKDF (reference sequence). The CDR3 is 16 amino acids. The CDR3 sequence is CATSRDKGGGSEELFF. The CDR3 DNA reads as TGTGCCACCAGCAGAGATAAGGGCGGCGGTAGTGAAGAACTGTTTTTT.

The chain carries TRBV7-2 and TRBJ2-2; 11 nucleotides align to TRBD2. This CDR3 has 16 amino acids. V lost 1 base and J lost 7; bases outside the gene matches: 5. CDR1 SGHTA and CDR2 FQGNSA come from the germline V gene. The chain's CDR3 is CASSLVGLAARGELFF. The CDR3 region has the DNA TGTGCCAGCAGCTTAGTGGGACTAGCGGCCCGCGGGGAGCTGTTTTTT.

Many counts were recorded for this clonotype. The chain joins TRBV7-6 to TRBJ2-7, with TRBD1 matching 8 bases. The CDR3 runs 15 residues. Germline V gives CDR1 SGHVS, CDR2 FNYEAQ. V gave up 1 base and J gave up 0 bases; unmatched junction bases: 2. CDR3 DNA: TGTGCCAGCAGCTTAGGGGACAGGCGCTCCTACGAGCAGTACTTC. Translating gives CASSLGDRRSYEQYF.